These 23 T cell receptor beta chains originate from one sample sequenced in a study of CD8 T cells in Susac syndrome. The RNA, roughly 0.45 to 1 ug, was put through reverse transcription using random hexamers. Each CDR3 protein gets one entry after TCRdb re-called the immunoSEQ multiplex PCR reads with MiXCR. This table holds about 200,000 distinct CDR3 sequences, approximately 95% found once. Input material: CD4+ T cells from PBMCs. These receptor sequences come from a human donor with multiple sclerosis.

The V call is TRBV20-1, the J call TRBJ2-1, with a weak D call TRBD1 (7 bases). V lost 1 base and J 4 bases, leaving 17 bases between the germline ends. CDR3 length: 16 residues. The germline V gene has CDR1 DFQATT and CDR2 SNEGSKA (reference sequence). CDR3 DNA sequence: TGCAGTGCTAGAGGTCCCCGGGGGACAGAATACAATGAGCAGTTCTTC. This sequence encodes CSARGPRGTEYNEQFF.

The chain joins TRBV27 to TRBJ2-3; D is perhaps TRBD1 or TRBD2 (5 bases each). V dropped 5 bases and J dropped 10 bases, with 13 bases sitting between them. The CDR3 spans 12 residues. Germline V gene lookup returns CDR1 MNHEY and CDR2 SMNVEV (reference sequence). The CDR3 bases are TGTGCCAGCAGTGGGGGATCACGATCGCAGTATTTT. Translated: CASSGGSRSQYF.

This clonotype occurred once. The chain couples TRBV5-1 to TRBJ2-1, with D maybe TRBD2 (6 bases). The CDR3 covers 14 residues. Germline values: CDR1 SGHRS, CDR2 YFSETQ. V was cut by 4 bases and J by 6 bases, with 14 bases left in between. The CDR3 sequence: CASSRSRDFNEQFF. CDR3 DNA: TGCGCCAGCAGCCGCTCCAGGGACTTCAATGAGCAGTTCTTC.

The chain carries TRBV9 and TRBJ2-2; D uncertain. The germline V gene has CDR1 SGDLS and CDR2 YYNGEE. The V gene lost 0 bases and the J gene lost 1 base, with 7 bases spanning the gap. This CDR3 comprises 15 residues. Here the CDR3 DNA reads TGTGCCAGCAGCGTAGGTGGGGAGAACACCGGGGAGCTGTTTTTT. Encoded protein: CASSVGGENTGELFF. Filled out from reference TRBV9 and TRBJ2-2, the complete variable domain reads DSGVTQTPKHLITATGQRVTLRCSPRSGDLSVYWYQQSLDQGLQFLIQYYNGEERAKGNILERFSAQQFPDLHSELNLSSLELGDSALYFCASSVGGENTGELFFGEGSRLTVL.

The J gene is TRBJ1-1, the V gene TRBV20-1; D call uncertain. Deletions cut 8 bases from V and 0 bases from J, with 19 bases between. The CDR3 loop spans 15 amino acids. The germline gives CDR1 DFQATT, CDR2 SNEGSKA (reference sequence). This CDR3 reads CSLTRNPAMNTEAFF. The CDR3 bases are TGCAGTCTAACTCGCAACCCAGCCATGAACACTGAAGCTTTCTTT.

The chain is built from TRBV20-1 and TRBJ2-7; 8 positions agree with TRBD1. Per germline, CDR1 DFQATT and CDR2 SNEGSKA (reference sequence). V was clipped by 4 bases and J by 5 bases; unmatched bases: 7. The length of the CDR3 is 13 residues. In DNA form, the CDR3 reads TGCAGTGCTACGGGACAGGTAATCAACGAGCAGTACTTC. This encodes CSATGQVINEQYF.

A word on this clonotype: The junction differs from germline at one of its ends, possibly a read error. The rearrangement uses TRBV30 and TRBJ1-2, with D possibly TRBD1 on 5 matching bases. Germline CDR1 reads GTSNPN; CDR2 reads SVGIG (reference sequence). CDR3 length: 15 residues. The CDR3 here is CAWNNQPLGGYGYTF. The CDR3 coding sequence is TGTGCTTGGAATAACCAACCCCTCGGGGGCTATGGCTACACCTTC.

The chain employs TRBV20-1 and TRBJ2-5; maybe TRBD1 (6 bases). The CDR3 has 12 residues. Germline assignment: CDR1 DFQATT and CDR2 SNEGSKA (reference sequence). Between the trimmed V and J ends, which lost 7 bases and 1 base, there was a span of 10 bases. CDR3: CSGLQGQETQYF. CDR3 bases: TGCAGTGGTCTACAGGGCCAAGAGACCCAGTACTTC.

This chain joins TRBV12-3 or TRBV12-4 and TRBJ2-3; D is perhaps TRBD2 (5 bases). The CDR3 is 14 amino acids. V was shortened by 3 bases and J by 4 bases, with 11 bases between the two germline ends. The CDR3 reads CASSLGSFADTQYF. The CDR3, as DNA: TGTGCCAGCAGTTTGGGGAGCTTCGCAGATACGCAGTATTTT.

This chain connects TRBV23-1 to TRBJ2-7; 10 nucleotides agree with TRBD1. TRBV23-1 qualifies as an ORF whose function is uncertain. The CDR3 contains 12 residues. J lost 6 bases, V lost 6 bases, and 2 bases had no gene match. The DNA of the CDR3 is TGCGCCAGCAGGGACAGGGGGGTCGAGCAGTACTTC. It specifies CASRDRGVEQYF.

V and J are TRBV29-1 and TRBJ1-5; D unresolved. This CDR3 region has 13 residues. With 8 bases removed from V and 6 bases from J, the gap between germline ends came to 17 bases. Looked up from germline, CDR1 is SQVTM and CDR2 is ANQGSEA. CDR3 DNA sequence: TGCAGCTCCCAGGAGACTGCGGGTCAGCCCCAGCATTTT. This gives the protein CSSQETAGQPQHF.

The V call is TRBV29-1, the J call TRBJ2-2, with TRBD1 identical over 8 bases. The CDR3 spans 17 residues. Unmatched junction bases numbered 13, after V lost 7 bases and J lost 0 bases. The germline V gene has CDR1 SQVTM and CDR2 ANQGSEA. CDR3 DNA sequence: TGCAGCGCCCCAGGGACAGGTCCGCCTTCGAACACCGGGGAGCTGTTTTTT. It encodes CSAPGTGPPSNTGELFF.

This sequence joins TRBV20-1 and TRBJ1-2; D not resolved. Germline CDR1 DFQATT, CDR2 SNEGSKA (reference sequence). With 4 bases removed from V and 8 bases from J, the gap between germline ends came to 20 bases. The CDR3 loop spans 14 amino acids. The CDR3, as DNA: TGCAGTGCTATTTCCGGGCCTATCCTGGGAGGCTACACCTTC. Translation: CSAISGPILGGYTF.

The CDR3 reads CASRTGTSGGGDEQFF. The CDR3 coding sequence is TGTGCCAGCAGAACCGGGACTAGCGGGGGCGGGGATGAGCAGTTCTTC. V gene TRBV7-2 combines with J gene TRBJ2-1; 14 nucleotides match TRBD2. CDR3 length: 16 amino acids. Germline V gene data show CDR1 as SGHTA and CDR2 as FQGNSA. After removal of 6 bases from V and 8 bases from J, the junction contained 9 bases not matched to a gene.

This CDR3 is CASSLAVTGNSPLHF. The DNA for the CDR3 is TGTGCCAGCAGCTTGGCTGTTACGGGGAATTCACCCCTCCACTTT. The rearrangement joins TRBV5-4 to TRBJ1-6; D unclear. V was pared by 0 bases and J by 7 bases, with 11 bases between. Germline V gives CDR1 SGHNT, CDR2 YYREEE (reference sequence). CDR3 length: 15 residues.

The J gene is TRBJ1-2, the V gene TRBV6-6, with 8 nucleotides matching TRBD1. The J segment lost 7 bases and the V segment lost 2 bases, leaving 6 bases of the junction unmatched. The CDR3 is made up of 14 amino acids. From germline, CDR1 is MNHNY and CDR2 SVGAGI (reference sequence). The CDR3 nucleotides read TGTGCCAGCAGTTACCAGGGGGCGATAGGTGGCTACACCTTC. Translating it yields CASSYQGAIGGYTF.

V usage is TRBV20-1 and J usage is TRBJ1-1; D remains ambiguous. Between the trimmed V and J ends, which lost 4 bases and 3 bases, there was a span of 21 bases. The CDR3 is 16 amino acids. The germline gives CDR1 DFQATT, CDR2 SNEGSKA (reference sequence). The CDR3 coding sequence is TGCAGTGCTACGGTCAGCAACCCCCTCGATGACACTGAAGCTTTCTTT. This sequence encodes CSATVSNPLDDTEAFF.

The rearrangement joins TRBV3-1 to TRBJ2-5; 8 nucleotides match TRBD1. CDR1 is LGHDT and CDR2 is YNNKEL in the germline V gene (reference sequence). The CDR3 runs 15 residues. J gave up 2 bases and V 4 bases, and 6 bases lay outside the gene matches. The CDR3 DNA reads TGTGCCAGCAGCCCGTGGGACAGGAGACAAGAGACCCAGTACTTC. The encoded protein is CASSPWDRRQETQYF.

The rearrangement joins TRBV7-9 to TRBJ2-7, with 11 bases fitting TRBD2. This CDR3 is 16 amino acids long. Per germline, CDR1 SEHNR and CDR2 FQNEAQ (reference sequence). The V gene end was trimmed by 3 bases and the J gene end by 4 bases; junction bases not matched to a gene: 8. For the CDR3, the DNA is TGTGCCAGCAGCTTGACTAGCGGGGACTATCCGTACGAGCAGTACGTC. It specifies CASSLTSGDYPYEQYV.

The chain combines TRBV27 with TRBJ2-3; possible D gene TRBD1, 5 bases. CDR1 and CDR2 (germline): MNHEY, SMNVEV (reference sequence). V lost 2 bases, J lost 8 bases, and 11 bases lay in between. The CDR3 has 13 amino acids. CDR3 residues: CASSLRGLGTQYF. The CDR3 coding sequence is TGTGCCAGCAGTTTAAGGGGTCTCGGTACGCAGTATTTT.

This clonotype was picked up a small number of times. The rearrangement uses TRBV30 and TRBJ1-6, with a possible D match to TRBD1 (6 bases). The CDR3 covers 13 residues. Trimming removed 2 bases at V and 14 bases at J, with 16 bases between. The germline gives CDR1 GTSNPN, CDR2 SVGIG (reference sequence). CDR3 loop: CAWSLQGKGALHF. The DNA of the CDR3 is TGTGCCTGGAGTCTGCAGGGGAAGGGGGCCCTCCACTTT.

The chain combines TRBV20-1 with TRBJ2-5; possible D gene TRBD1, 6 bases. The germline V and J ends were trimmed by 2 bases and 5 bases, with 12 bases remaining between them. The CDR3 spans 13 residues. The germline CDR1 and CDR2 sequences are DFQATT and SNEGSKA (reference sequence). CDR3 loop: CSARRRGGETQYF. CDR3 in DNA: TGCAGTGCTAGACGCAGGGGTGGCGAGACCCAGTACTTC.

The chain has TRBV5-6 and TRBJ2-4; 7 bases match TRBD2. Germline CDR1 and CDR2: SGHDT and YYEEEE. The CDR3 is 15 amino acids. J gave up 8 bases and V 0 bases, and 8 bases lay outside the gene matches. The CDR3 is CASSLGPPGRDIQYF. CDR3 in DNA: TGTGCCAGCAGCTTGGGGCCTCCTGGGAGGGACATTCAGTACTTC.